One sample yielded the 13 T cell receptor beta chains listed below, sequenced in a study of OX40 agonist ivuxolimab in advanced cancers. Libraries were prepared by immunoSEQ multiplex PCR; TCRdb keeps only in-frame clonotypes and omits some of them. The sample consists of approximately 90,000 clones, about 90% of them appearing once. Sample: CD4+ or CD8+ T cells sorted from blood, taken in a trial of the OX40 agonist ivuxolimab. All receptors come from an adult with an advanced solid tumor such as melanoma, head and neck, liver or kidney cancer.

The V and J genes are TRBV19 and TRBJ2-2; D gene unclear. The V end lost 7 bases, the J end lost 4 bases, and 4 bases lay between the germline ends. This CDR3 contains 11 residues. Germline CDR1 is LNHDA and CDR2 is SQIVND (reference sequence). The CDR3 DNA follows: TGTGCCAGTAAAAGCACCGGGGAGCTGTTTTTT. Translating it yields CASKSTGELFF.

The chain is built from TRBV6-5 and TRBJ1-2, with D perhaps TRBD1 (5 bases). Germline V gives CDR1 MNHEY, CDR2 SVGAGI. V dropped 0 bases and J dropped 0 bases, with 8 bases sitting between them. This CDR3 is 15 amino acids long. The CDR3 DNA reads as TGTGCCAGCAGTTACTCGGGGACTTCTAACTATGGCTACACCTTC. Amino acid sequence: CASSYSGTSNYGYTF.

The rearrangement uses TRBV27 and TRBJ2-1; 10 bases are a match to TRBD2. The germline gives CDR1 MNHEY, CDR2 SMNVEV (reference sequence). CDR3 length: 15 residues. J gave up 7 bases and V 5 bases, and 8 bases lay outside the gene matches. The CDR3 bases are TGTGCCAGCAGTCTTTGGGCTAGCGGGAGAAATGAGCAGTTCTTC. It specifies CASSLWASGRNEQFF.

As DNA, the CDR3 is TGTGCCAGCAAAGACATCCCCCCCGTGACCGGGGAGCTGTTTTTT. Its protein product is CASKDIPPVTGELFF. The V gene is TRBV6-1, the J gene TRBJ2-2, with D hard to call. The V gene's germline CDR1 is MNHNS and CDR2 SASEGT. V shed 7 bases and J shed 5 bases, with 17 bases lying between them. CDR3 length equals 15 residues.

This clone was observed a single time. The rearrangement uses TRBV6-5 and TRBJ1-1, with D uncertain. Germline V gene sequence: CDR1 MNHEY, CDR2 SVGAGI. CDR3 length: 15 residues. V lost 0 bases to trimming and J lost 4 bases, with 12 bases between them. CDR3 DNA: TGTGCCAGCAGTTACTCTCTGGGTTGGAGCACTGAAGCTTTCTTT. It specifies CASSYSLGWSTEAFF.

This chain links TRBV7-3 with TRBJ2-2; a possible D gene is TRBD1 (6 bases). Germline V gene data show CDR1 as SGHTA and CDR2 as FQGTGA. V lost 5 bases, J lost 6 bases, and 13 bases lay in between. The CDR3 extends over 14 amino acids. Here the CDR3 DNA reads TGTGCCAGCAGCCCCACAGGGACGGCCGGGGAGCTGTTTTTT. Its protein product is CASSPTGTAGELFF.

The rearrangement joins TRBV18 to TRBJ1-1; weak D call: TRBD1 (5 bases). Germline V gene sequence: CDR1 KGHSH, CDR2 LQKENI. V was cut by 3 bases and J by 1 base, with 15 bases left in between. The CDR3 contains 16 residues. CDR3 region: CASSPQGKATNTEAFF. The CDR3 DNA sequence: TGTGCCAGCTCACCTCAGGGTAAGGCGACGAACACTGAAGCTTTCTTT.

The chain links TRBV7-9 to TRBJ2-4; possible D gene TRBD1, 6 bases. This CDR3 comprises 15 residues. The V gene lost 3 bases and the J gene lost 0 bases, with 9 bases spanning the gap. In germline, CDR1 is SEHNR, CDR2 FQNEAQ (reference sequence). The chain's CDR3 is CASSLTGLAKNIQYF. DNA for the CDR3: TGTGCCAGCAGCTTGACAGGTTTAGCCAAAAACATTCAGTACTTC.

The chain carries TRBV11-2 and TRBJ2-1; the match to TRBD2 covers 12 bases. The germline V gene encodes CDR1 SGHAT and CDR2 FQNNGV. The CDR3 sequence is 17 residues long. Trimming at V came to 3 bases and at J to 8 bases, leaving 11 bases not matched to a gene. The CDR3 DNA reads as TGTGCCAGCAGCTTCACTAGCGGGAGGATCATAATCGATGAGCAGTTCTTC. Its translation: CASSFTSGRIIIDEQFF.

The CDR3: CASSLLRNQPQHF. The CDR3 nucleotides are TGTGCCAGCAGTTTATTACGCAATCAGCCCCAGCATTTT. The chain combines TRBV27 with TRBJ1-5; D is uncertain. Germline values: CDR1 MNHEY, CDR2 SMNVEV (reference sequence). V was cut by 1 base and J by 2 bases, with 3 bases left in between. The CDR3 extends over 13 amino acids.

The gene calls are TRBV6-1 and TRBJ2-2, with D possibly TRBD1 on 6 matching bases. V was pared by 3 bases and J by 1 base, with 9 bases between. From germline, CDR1 is MNHNS and CDR2 SASEGT. The CDR3 extends over 15 amino acids. The chain's CDR3 is CASSEAGENTGELFF. DNA of the CDR3: TGTGCCAGCAGTGAGGCAGGGGAGAACACCGGGGAGCTGTTTTTT.

The chain couples TRBV11-2 to TRBJ2-2; 9 nucleotides agree with TRBD1. This CDR3 region has 14 residues. Germline trimming cut 3 bases from V and 10 bases from J; bases unmatched to any gene: 6. Germline loops: CDR1 SGHAT, CDR2 FQNNGV. The CDR3 coding sequence is TGTGCCAGCAGCTTGGACAGGGGAGGGTTGGAGCTGTTTTTT. Translated: CASSLDRGGLELFF.

The J gene is TRBJ2-7, the V gene TRBV28; the match to TRBD1 covers 7 bases. V was clipped by 3 bases and J by 2 bases; unmatched bases: 7. In germline, CDR1 is MDHEN, CDR2 SYDVKM. This CDR3 region has 15 residues. CDR3 loop: CASSLPTGPTYEQYF. The CDR3 DNA is TGTGCCAGCAGTTTGCCGACAGGGCCAACCTACGAGCAGTACTTC.